This TCR beta chain is from a study of shared clonotypes between healthy human individuals. Overall study results and limits: Sampling involved blood alone; tissue repertoires likely differ.

For this clone: The target antigen is unknown.

TCRdb's table, derived via immunoSEQ multiplex PCR, lists solely in-frame clones and lacks some. Of 700,000 to 950,000 clones listed, 90% to 98% are singletons. Germline V lookup: CDR1 MGHRA, CDR2 YSYEKL. Germline trimming cut 1 base from V and 0 bases from J; bases unmatched to any gene: 6. CDR3 length equals 17 residues. CD8 cells classed as naive were CD45RO-negative and positively selected for CCR7, excluding terminally differentiated effector memory CD45RA+ cells. The V call is TRBV4-1, the J call TRBJ2-7, with 10 nucleotides matching TRBD2. The material sequenced was naive CD8+ T cells sorted from blood. The sequence was collected from a man younger than 45 in good health. The CDR3, as DNA: TGCGCCAGCAGCCAAGCCCAGACTAGCGGGCGCTCCTACGAGCAGTACTTC. It codes for CASSQAQTSGRSYEQYF.